This T cell receptor beta chain came from a study of long-term antiretroviral therapy in people with HIV. Study-wide results and caveats: Records did not include ART adherence, viral resistance or therapy changes. Compared with controls, HIV repertoires showed narrower CDR3 length ranges.

The run of the v3.0 immunoSEQ assay was at survey level. The method was immunoSEQ multiplex PCR; TCRdb's version includes in-frame clones alone and lacks a portion of them. The sample has 20,000 to 30,000 clones; 85% to 90% are singletons. Concerning this clone itself: Antigen specificity is unknown. The junction departs from the called germline gene at one end, perhaps through a read error.

This CDR3 region has 16 residues. Germline CDR1 is SGHVS and CDR2 is FQNEAQ. The rearrangement joins TRBV7-8 to TRBJ2-3; 11 bases agree with TRBD2. This sample comprised unsorted PBMCs, obtained 1.9 years after starting antiretroviral therapy. This TCR came from a woman aged 30 to 39 with HIV. This CDR3 reads CASRLAGGLSTDTQYF. DNA for the CDR3: TGTGCCAGCAGATTAGCGGGGGGGCTTAGCACAGATACGCAGTATTTT.